This TCR beta chain was profiled in a study of response to subunit inactivated influenza vaccine. General study results and limits: Only a handful of new T cells, the authors suggested, are recruited with each seasonal influenza vaccination.

TCRdb itself ran the RT-PCR reads through MiXCR, one entry per CDR3 protein. The table lists hundreds of thousands of distinct CDR3 sequences, 12% of them singletons, with roughly 10% in the top ten. A remark on this clonotype: As yet, its antigen is unknown.

This receptor was identified in a man aged 50 to 60 who received an inactivated influenza vaccine. Here the sequenced sample was PBMCs from blood, taken on the day of vaccination.

The CDR3 reads CSVGQGFNQPQHF. CDR3 DNA sequence: TGCAGCGTGGGACAGGGGTTTAATCAGCCCCAGCATTTT. The gene calls are TRBV29-1 and TRBJ1-5, with 10 bases aligning to TRBD1. V was pared by 6 bases and J by 4 bases, with 3 bases of the junction left unmatched. Germline loops: CDR1 SQVTM, CDR2 ANQGSEA. There are 13 residues in the CDR3.